The 15 T cell receptor beta chains in this list originate from one sample, sequenced in a study of blood T cell repertoires in COVID-19. This table comes from immunoSEQ multiplex PCR, and its TCRdb copy is limited to in-frame clones, with some not included. The data contain 200,000 to 250,000 clones, about 85% of them singletons. Sequencing was performed on peripheral blood. The receptors were gathered from a woman aged 45 to 65 with COVID-19, enrolled during active disease.

The rearrangement joins TRBV10-3 to TRBJ2-1; 11 nucleotides align to TRBD1. Germline trimming cut 0 bases from V and 8 bases from J; bases unmatched to any gene: 6. The CDR3 sequence is 16 residues long. In germline, CDR1 is ENHRY, CDR2 SYGVKD. The CDR3 region has the DNA TGTGCCATCAGTGAGTCAAGTAGGACAGGGGGCTATGAGCAGTTCTTC. Encoded protein: CAISESSRTGGYEQFF.

The chain carries TRBV10-2 and TRBJ2-2, with D possibly TRBD1 on 5 matching bases. CDR3 length equals 14 residues. Per the germline V gene, CDR1 is WSHSY and CDR2 is SAAADI. V was cut by 5 bases and J by 6 bases, with 13 bases left in between. The CDR3 is CASSSATGSGELFF. CDR3 sequence (DNA): TGCGCCAGCAGTTCCGCTACAGGTTCCGGGGAGCTGTTTTTT.

The chain carries TRBV4-2 and TRBJ1-2; D remains unclear. The CDR3 totals 14 residues. In germline, CDR1 is LGHNA, CDR2 YNFKEQ. Between the trimmed V and J ends, which lost 1 base and 8 bases, there was a span of 14 bases. CDR3 nucleotide sequence: TGTGCCAGCAGCCAAGGATCACCGTCTCGGGGCTACACCTTC. It translates to CASSQGSPSRGYTF.

V is TRBV11-3 and J is TRBJ2-7; the D gene is possibly TRBD2 (6 bases). With 6 bases removed from V and 3 bases from J, the gap between germline ends came to 21 bases. The CDR3 extends over 16 amino acids. Germline lookup yields CDR1 SGHNT and CDR2 YENEEA. Here the CDR3 reads CASSLSEGMTSYEQYF. The CDR3 coding sequence is TGTGCCAGCAGTCTTTCGGAGGGTATGACGAGCTACGAGCAGTACTTC.

V gene TRBV27 combines with J gene TRBJ2-1, with 9 bases aligning to TRBD2. V was pared by 5 bases and J by 4 bases, with 0 bases of the junction left unmatched. Germline CDR1 reads MNHEY; CDR2 reads SMNVEV (reference sequence). CDR3 size: 13 residues. In DNA form, the CDR3 reads TGTGCCAGCAGTAGCGGGGGGTACAATGAGCAGTTCTTC. Its protein is CASSSGGYNEQFF.

The genes are TRBV14 and TRBJ2-7; TRBD1 might be the D (6 bases). V lost 0 bases and J 4 bases, leaving 25 bases between the germline ends. Germline lookup yields CDR1 SGHDN and CDR2 FVKESK. This CDR3 has 19 amino acids. CDR3 nucleotide sequence: TGTGCCAGCAGCCAAGAATGGTCGACAGCGGAACAGGGTCAGTACGAGCAGTACGTC. Protein: CASSQEWSTAEQGQYEQYV.

V is TRBV10-3 and J is TRBJ1-6, with D possibly TRBD1 on 6 matching bases. The germline gives CDR1 ENHRY, CDR2 SYGVKD. Deletions cut 4 bases from V and 4 bases from J, with 8 bases between. This CDR3 comprises 14 residues. The CDR3 bases are TGTGCCATCAGTGCTACAGGGTATAATTCACCCCTCCACTTT. Amino acid sequence: CAISATGYNSPLHF.

This clone was found a few times. The rearrangement links TRBV3-1 (or the pseudogene TRBV3-2) to TRBJ2-1; D unresolved. This CDR3 has 14 amino acids. The V and J ends lost 2 bases and 4 bases respectively, with 9 bases between them. CDR1 and CDR2 (germline): LGHDT, YNNKEL (reference sequence). CDR3 in amino acids: CASSQHVGYNEQFF. The CDR3 DNA follows: TGTGCCAGCAGCCAACATGTCGGGTACAATGAGCAGTTCTTC.

This chain connects TRBV19 to TRBJ1-2; 10 nucleotides align to TRBD1. CDR3 length: 16 residues. CDR1 is LNHDA, CDR2 SQIVND, per germline (reference sequence). V was pared by 7 bases and J by 6 bases, with 14 bases of the junction left unmatched. This CDR3 is CASKVLGGQGTNGYTF. The DNA of the CDR3 is TGTGCCAGTAAGGTCCTTGGGGGACAGGGGACTAATGGCTACACCTTC. The entire variable domain, with the rest obtained from reference TRBV19 and TRBJ1-2, is as follows: DGGITQSPKYLFRKEGQNVTLSCEQNLNHDAMYWYRQDPGQGLRLIYYSQIVNDFQKGDIAEGYSVSREKKESFPLTVTSAQKNPTAFYLCASKVLGGQGTNGYTFGSGTRLTVV.

The rearrangement joins TRBV3-1 (or the pseudogene TRBV3-2) to TRBJ2-7; 10 nucleotides align to TRBD2. V shed 5 bases, J shed 5 bases, and the junction held 12 bases outside the gene matches. Germline CDR1 LGHDT, CDR2 YNNKEL (reference sequence). This CDR3 comprises 16 residues. The CDR3 coding sequence is TGTGCCAGCAGCTTGACCCGAGCGGGGGGGCTGGACGAGCAGTACTTC. Residues: CASSLTRAGGLDEQYF.

This chain links TRBV27 with TRBJ2-5; D may be TRBD1 (6 bases). Germline CDR1 is MNHEY and CDR2 is SMNVEV (reference sequence). Trimming removed 6 bases at V and 5 bases at J, with 16 bases between. The CDR3 spans 14 residues. This CDR3 is CASSQQQGRETQYF. DNA of the CDR3: TGTGCCAGCAGCCAACAACAGGGTAGGGAGACCCAGTACTTC.

CDR3 amino acids: CASSLGYTGFGGYTF. CDR3 coding DNA: TGTGCCAGCAGCTTAGGGTATACAGGGTTTGGTGGCTACACCTTC. This chain joins TRBV11-2 and TRBJ1-2; maybe TRBD1 (6 bases). Germline V CDR1 and CDR2: SGHAT, FQNNGV. This CDR3 comprises 15 residues. V shed 1 base and J shed 7 bases, with 16 bases lying between them.

The chain combines TRBV11-2 with TRBJ2-4, with TRBD1 matching over 8 bases. CDR3 length: 15 residues. Germline CDR1 and CDR2: SGHAT and FQNNGV. The trim removed 6 bases at V and 4 bases at J, leaving 8 bases unmatched. CDR3 protein: CASRAPGQGKNIQYF. The CDR3 DNA follows: TGTGCCAGCAGGGCCCCCGGACAGGGAAAAAACATTCAGTACTTC.

In this sample, this clone turned up once. The J gene is TRBJ1-5, the V gene TRBV5-1; TRBD1 agrees at 8 bases. Germline V lookup: CDR1 SGHRS, CDR2 YFSETQ. The CDR3 is 15 amino acids. Trimming at V came to 3 bases and at J to 5 bases, leaving 7 bases not matched to a gene. The CDR3 DNA follows: TGCGCCAGCAGCTCACAGGGGGAGAAGCATCAGCCCCAGCATTTT. This codes for CASSSQGEKHQPQHF.

The chain couples TRBV11-2 to TRBJ2-3; tentative D call: TRBD1 (5 bases). The V and J ends lost 5 bases and 2 bases respectively, with 20 bases between them. Germline V gene lookup returns CDR1 SGHAT and CDR2 FQNNGV. The CDR3 runs 17 residues. This CDR3 reads CASSPPQGRTPTDTQYF. Written as DNA, the CDR3 is TGTGCCAGCAGCCCCCCGCAGGGCCGAACACCCACAGATACGCAGTATTTT. Together with reference TRBV11-2 and TRBJ2-3, the CDR3 gives the full variable domain: EAGVAQSPRYKIIEKRQSVAFWCNPISGHATLYWYQQILGQGPKLLIQFQNNGVVDDSQLPKDRFSAERLKGVDSTLKIQPAKLEDSAVYLCASSPPQGRTPTDTQYFGPGTRLTVL.